This TCR beta chain was documented in a study of preoperative IRX-2 immunotherapy in early breast cancer. Treatment described: preoperative locoregional IRX-2 cytokine immunotherapy. Samples came from a phase Ib trial of preoperative locoregional IRX-2 cytokine immunotherapy. Germline CDR1 and CDR2: SGHRS and YFSETQ. CDR3 length: 15 amino acids. Trimming shortened V by 2 bases and J by 9 bases, and 15 bases separated the two germline ends. Method: immunoSEQ multiplex PCR; TCRdb's copy keeps in-frame clones and lacks some. In the table there are about 43,000 clones, about 95% of which are singletons. The chain recombines TRBV5-1 with TRBJ1-6; tentatively, D is TRBD1 (5 bases). The sequences come from tumor tissue, collected after IRX-2 immunotherapy. The clonotype originates from a human donor with breast cancer. DNA of the CDR3: TGCGCCAGCAGCTTCTATCCGGAGGGGATTTCACCCCTCCACTTT. It encodes CASSFYPEGISPLHF.